The present T cell receptor (beta chain) was sequenced within a study of vaccination effects on CD4 cells after COVID-19 (dated by TCRdb to about 2022). Broadly, across the study: In the ViraFEST assay, PBMC were stimulated with viral peptide pools, and TCR sequencing was then used to find antigen-specific CD4+ T cell clonotypes based on their expansion. A total of ten to eleven COVID-19 convalescent patients and a few SARS-CoV-2-naive healthy vaccine recipients were included in the full study. Pre-vaccine samples were drawn from a couple of convalescent patients 16 days and one week before the first dose, at 142 and 148 days after COVID-19 diagnosis. Approximately 2 million PBMC per well were cultured with about 9.6 ug/ml peptides in IMDM containing 5% human AB serum, approximately 10 IU/ml IL-2 and gentamicin. Each participant received two doses of an mRNA SARS-CoV-2 vaccine, either BNT162b2 or mRNA-1273. SARS-CoV-2 spike-specific CD4+ TCR repertoires from before and after mRNA vaccination were compared in COVID-19 convalescent patients and in infection-naive vaccine recipients. Cultures from other donors in the study were sequenced with the Oncomine TCR Beta short-read assay on an Illumina iSeq 100.

Notes on this clone: What antigen it recognizes has not been identified. Base quality data are lacking; no much larger clone is found one base away.

The paper as a whole reports these results and caveats: For convalescent patients, new clones induced by the vaccine made up most of the post-vaccine spike-reactive repertoire, and these new clones were largely distinct from the clones induced by infection. Limitations of the study were the small number of convalescent patients and the absence of early post-infection timepoints. Both infection-induced and vaccine-induced clones contracted markedly at late post-vaccination timepoints, which is consistent with waning T cell responses.

V trim: 6 bases; J trim: 0 bases; unmatched bases: 11. The cysteine opens and the phenylalanine closes a CDR3 of 17 amino acids. The CDR3 DNA has 51 bases and is translated from base 1. Taken from the germline V gene, the CDR1 and CDR2 loops are SNHLY and FYNNEI. Libraries were constructed by the immunoSEQ multiplex PCR assay. DNA from the cultured, isolated CD4+ T cells was subjected to TCR beta CDR3 sequencing. The source study handled its data this way. Non-productive TCR sequences were discarded, and reads were trimmed to the CDR3 region, with only CDR3s of 7 or more amino acids retained. Antigen-specific clonotypes were identified using the MANAFEST web app by comparison of expansion in peptide wells against reference cultures. For clones to be considered positive, expansion at FDR<0.05 versus reference and all other wells, an odds ratio above 5, and a frequency above 0.1% in two replicate wells were required. Cross-reactive clonotypes were defined as significantly expanded in SARS-CoV-2 spike wells and in at least one common cold coronavirus spike condition. CDR3 similarity was assessed by Levenshtein distance using the stringdist R package, and unrooted trees were constructed with ape in R 3.6.1. In TCRdb, the immuneACCESS table is reduced to in-frame sequences with V and J assigned. These tables do not hold every clone; where another copy was compared, an unresolved V gene accounts for under half, and the others remain unexplained. D and trimming come from the DNA, and the V and J calls and clone size come from that table. This sample has around 50,000 clones in its table, and roughly three quarters of those were observed once. The biggest ten clones account for approximately 12% of the sample.

After approximately eleven days of culture, CD4+ T cells were isolated with the EasySep CD4+ T cell isolation kit. PCR-confirmed SARS-CoV-2 infection had occurred in convalescent patients between March and December 2020, before the Alpha, Beta and Delta variants emerged in the United States. Half of the culture medium was replaced with fresh IL-2-containing medium on days 3 and 7. Unless otherwise noted, each peptide stimulation condition was cultured in triplicate wells. PBMC were separated from whole blood using Ficoll-Paque Plus gradient centrifugation and were then either cryopreserved at -140C or used fresh. Genomic DNA was extracted from cultured CD4+ T cells with the QIAamp micro DNA kit.

Source: CD4+ T cells from PBMCs cultured without peptide, taken before COVID-19 vaccination. Recombination joined TRBV2 with TRBJ1-1; 9 central nucleotides agree with TRBD1. This sequence originates from a human donor who had a prior SARS-CoV-2 infection. CDR3 protein: CASSGDRGKHLNTEAFF. The DNA sequence is given as TGTGCCAGCAGCGGTGACAGGGGGAAACACCTGAACACTGAAGCTTTCTTT.